Listed below are T cell receptor beta chains from one sample, sequenced in a study of blood T cell repertoires in COVID-19. TCRdb's copy holds only in-frame clones and misses some; the assay was immunoSEQ multiplex PCR. The sample contains over 55,000 clones, approximately 83% of which appear only once. The source material was peripheral blood. Receptors originate from a man between 50 and 59 years old with COVID-19, enrolled during active disease. Each CDR3 is given without its conserved first and last residue.

TRBV5-1	12	TRBJ2-2	ASSLTTNTGELF
TRBV6-2/TRBV6-3	13	TRBJ2-5	ASSSGTGLRETQY
TRBV10-3	12	TRBJ1-1	AVNHVRENTEAF
TRBV27	10	TRBJ1-5	ASSQGDQPQH
TRBV6-1	14	TRBJ1-1	ASSEADGQGGTEAF
TRBV4-3	13	TRBJ2-7	ASSLAGQGGYEQY
TRBV30	11	TRBJ2-5	AWSVQVEETQY
TRBV10-2	14	TRBJ2-5	ASSEWSSGFQETQY
TRBV12-3/TRBV12-4	11	TRBJ2-7	ASRGTGLSEQY
TRBV7-9	10	TRBJ1-2	ASSFGGNGYT
TRBV18	14	TRBJ2-4	ASSPLGRLAGNIQY
TRBV2	12	TRBJ2-7	ASQMQTTGAEQY
TRBV30	12	TRBJ1-4	AWQTGTANEKLF
TRBV12-3/TRBV12-4	11	TRBJ1-5	ASGPQGSKPQH
TRBV5-5	13	TRBJ1-3	ASSLEILSGNTIY
TRBV2	10	TRBJ1-5	ASQQGNQPQH
TRBV11-3	14	TRBJ2-7	ASSNVRGRASYEQY
TRBV29-1	12	TRBJ2-5	SAAGQGAYETQY
TRBV9	11	TRBJ2-7	ASSVDSGYEQY
TRBV7-3	14	TRBJ2-7	ASSSLAGVGNPEQY
TRBV4-3	14	TRBJ2-1	ASSRSSAASYNEQF
TRBV21-1	10	TRBJ1-2	AIPDRGYGYT
TRBV28	13	TRBJ1-3	ASNKDRIAGNTIY
TRBV29-1	11	TRBJ2-3	SVAGLSTDTQY
TRBV18	14	TRBJ2-4	ASSPTSGNTKNIQY
TRBV28	11	TRBJ2-7	ASTPAAPGEQY
TRBV2	10	TRBJ2-7	ATFRGGWEQY
TRBV14	12	TRBJ2-7	ASSQELRSYEQY
TRBV2	12	TRBJ2-3	ASSDGTPTDTQY
TRBV7-8	13	TRBJ2-3	ASSLYGRPTDTQY
TRBV3-1/TRBV3-2	11	TRBJ2-7	ASSRTSGYEQY
TRBV5-6	10	TRBJ1-5	ASSRGIQPQH
TRBV4-3	11	TRBJ1-2	ASSQDTRGGYT
TRBV7-8	14	TRBJ2-2	ASSFLSAGGTGELF
TRBV27	11	TRBJ2-1	ASSSTEYNEQF
TRBV2	9	TRBJ1-1	ASGQELVAF
TRBV4-3	13	TRBJ2-1	ASSLQLAGEDEQF
TRBV11-2	13	TRBJ2-1	ASSLGQGRSNEQF
TRBV3-1/TRBV3-2	13	TRBJ2-6	ASSQEFAGANVLT
TRBV19	14	TRBJ2-6	ASSSFQGTGANVLT
TRBV7-3	12	TRBJ2-7	ASSLLAGESEQY
TRBV9	13	TRBJ2-3	ASSSRGWGTDTQY
TRBV6-5	11	TRBJ1-4	ASSSSVNEKLF
TRBV11-2	13	TRBJ2-7	ASSPTSGGPYEQY
TRBV7-2	11	TRBJ1-2	ASSLPPVDGYT
TRBV29-1	9	TRBJ1-1	SVGANTEAF
TRBV7-2	13	TRBJ1-3	ASSFLAGGGNTIY
TRBV6-5	11	TRBJ2-7	ASRPRDRLDLY
TRBV4-1	15	TRBJ2-4	ASSQEGGGRTKNIQY
TRBV4-3	14	TRBJ1-2	ASSQEVSTGGHGYT
TRBV5-1	13	TRBJ2-7	ASSFTGTGPYEQY
TRBV7-9	13	TRBJ2-5	ASSPRVAGKETQY
TRBV4-3	12	TRBJ1-5	ASSPTGGYQPQH
TRBV6-5	12	TRBJ1-5	ASSYGGSNQPQH
TRBV9	13	TRBJ2-7	ASSPQELATYEQY
TRBV28	12	TRBJ2-7	ASSQGPSRYEQY
TRBV3-1/TRBV3-2	11	TRBJ1-2	ASSQEGRVGYT
TRBV27	11	TRBJ1-1	ATWGTRDTEAF